Below, 21 T cell receptor beta chains from the same sample are listed, as sequenced in a study of blood T cell repertoires in COVID-19 (TCRdb year 2020). The method behind the library was the immunoSEQ multiplex PCR assay. As stored in TCRdb, this immuneACCESS dataset retains in-frame rearrangements with V and J assigned. A fraction of the clones does not appear; measured against another copy, unresolved V genes explain less than half of the discrepancy, and the remainder lacks a known reason. The sample contains under 300,000 clones, 88% of them found a single time. The leading ten clones occupy 2% to 3% of the sample. The sample taken for sequencing was PBMCs or T cells enriched from blood (not recorded which). The origin of the receptors is a woman aged 40 to 49 with acute COVID-19.

Regarding this clone: Relative to the germline gene, one junction end is altered; a read error may explain this. This chain uses TRBV11-2 with TRBJ2-2; TRBD2 matches at 10 bases. Germline assignment: CDR1 SGHAT and CDR2 FQNNGV. The CDR3 has 15 residues. In nucleotides, the CDR3 is TGTGCCAGCAGATTAGCGGGAGGAGTTTCCGGGGAGCTGTTTTTT. Protein sequence: CASRLAGGVSGELFF.

The V call is TRBV28, the J call TRBJ1-4, with D tentatively TRBD1 (6 bases). Germline CDR1 reads MDHEN; CDR2 reads SYDVKM. This CDR3 has 11 amino acids. V lost 10 bases and J lost 6, with 9 bases in between. CDR3 sequence: CATKGDEKLFF. Here the CDR3 DNA reads TGTGCCACTAAGGGGGATGAAAAACTGTTTTTT.

The chain employs TRBV6-5 and TRBJ2-2; D is undetermined. Looked up from germline, CDR1 is MNHEY and CDR2 is SVGAGI. V was cut by 4 bases and J by 0 bases, with 12 bases left in between. The CDR3 runs 16 residues. The CDR3 sequence: CASSSLPTANTGELFF. The CDR3 DNA reads TGTGCCAGCAGTTCCCTCCCCACGGCGAACACCGGGGAGCTGTTTTTT.

The chain has TRBV25-1 and TRBJ2-2; the D is unclear. Germline V gives CDR1 MGHDK, CDR2 SYGVNS. This CDR3 contains 15 residues. With 3 bases removed from V and 0 bases from J, the gap between germline ends came to 8 bases. This chain's CDR3 is CASSDVTTNTGELFF. The DNA of the CDR3 is TGTGCCAGCAGTGACGTTACAACGAACACCGGGGAGCTGTTTTTT.

The rearrangement uses TRBV7-8 and TRBJ2-1; unclear D gene. Germline assignment: CDR1 SGHVS and CDR2 FQNEAQ. This CDR3 contains 15 residues. V was cut by 5 bases and J by 0 bases, with 11 bases left in between. In DNA, the CDR3 is TGTGCCAGCAGCCAAATCCCGTCCTCCTACAATGAGCAGTTCTTC. Protein sequence: CASSQIPSSYNEQFF.

The rearrangement links TRBV19 to TRBJ2-1; D might be TRBD1 (6 bases). Germline loops: CDR1 LNHDA, CDR2 SQIVND (reference sequence). The germline V and J ends were trimmed by 6 bases and 3 bases, with 15 bases remaining between them. The CDR3 extends over 15 amino acids. For the CDR3, the DNA is TGTGCCAGTAGGATACAGGGTTCGAACTACAATGAGCAGTTCTTC. Translating it yields CASRIQGSNYNEQFF. Together with reference TRBV19 and TRBJ2-1, the CDR3 gives the full variable domain: DGGITQSPKYLFRKEGQNVTLSCEQNLNHDAMYWYRQDPGQGLRLIYYSQIVNDFQKGDIAEGYSVSREKKESFPLTVTSAQKNPTAFYLCASRIQGSNYNEQFFGPGTRLTVL.

The chain combines TRBV5-1 with TRBJ1-3; weak D call: TRBD1 (6 bases). V lost 4 bases and J lost 0, with 14 bases in between. The CDR3 runs to 16 residues. Germline CDR1 is SGHRS and CDR2 is YFSETQ. CDR3 nucleotides: TGCGCCAGCAGCGGGGGCCAGGGCGGCTCTGGAAACACCATATATTTT. Translated, it gives CASSGGQGGSGNTIYF.

A few counts support this clone. The chain has TRBV11-2 and TRBJ2-2, with TRBD2 matching over 9 bases. Germline values: CDR1 SGHAT, CDR2 FQNNGV. The CDR3 extends over 16 amino acids. J gave up 5 bases and V 3 bases, and 7 bases lay outside the gene matches. The CDR3 loop reads CASSLRGGPVTGELFF. The CDR3 coding sequence is TGTGCCAGCAGCTTGCGGGGGGGCCCGGTTACCGGGGAGCTGTTTTTT.

The chain is built from TRBV2 and TRBJ2-6; 10 bases are a match to TRBD2. This CDR3 has 15 amino acids. Germline CDR1 SNHLY, CDR2 FYNNEI. Unmatched junction bases numbered 6, after V lost 7 bases and J lost 6 bases. The CDR3 sequence: CASTQRGGQANVLTF. DNA of the CDR3: TGTGCCAGCACTCAGCGGGGGGGCCAGGCCAACGTCCTGACTTTC.

The rearrangement links TRBV11-2 to TRBJ1-1, with TRBD1 matching 9 bases. The trim removed 5 bases at V and 7 bases at J, leaving 5 bases unmatched. This CDR3 comprises 13 residues. In germline, CDR1 is SGHAT, CDR2 FQNNGV. The CDR3 is CASSPRTGVEAFF. Here the CDR3 DNA reads TGTGCCAGCAGCCCCCGGACAGGGGTTGAAGCTTTCTTT.

This clone was observed a single time. For the CDR3, the DNA is TGTGCCAGCAGCGTAGGTAGTATAGCGGAGTACAATGAGCAGTTCTTC. Protein: CASSVGSIAEYNEQFF. The chain combines TRBV9 with TRBJ2-1; possibly TRBD2 for D (6 bases). Germline V lookup: CDR1 SGDLS, CDR2 YYNGEE. The length of the CDR3 is 16 residues. The ends were cut back, 0 bases at V and 4 bases at J, with 14 bases in the middle.

This clone was seen only once. The chain is built from TRBV12-5 and TRBJ2-2; 10 bases match TRBD1. The J segment lost 7 bases and the V segment lost 1 base, leaving 6 bases of the junction unmatched. Germline CDR1 and CDR2: LGHNT and FRNRAP. The CDR3 length is 16 residues. CDR3 amino acids: CASGLGTGGRIGELFF. As DNA, the CDR3 is TGTGCTAGTGGTTTGGGGACAGGGGGTAGAATCGGGGAGCTGTTTTTT.

The chain links TRBV6-2 or TRBV6-3 to TRBJ2-4; tentatively, D is TRBD2 (5 bases). Between the trimmed V and J ends, which lost 5 bases and 1 base, there was a span of 12 bases. Per germline, CDR1 MNHEY and CDR2 SVGEGT. The CDR3 length is 15 residues. CDR3 loop: CASSRLPGAKNIQYF. CDR3 nucleotide sequence: TGTGCCAGCAGTAGGCTACCGGGGGCCAAAAACATTCAGTACTTC.

V usage is TRBV19 and J usage is TRBJ2-7; 10 bases line up with TRBD2. The V segment lost 5 bases and the J segment 0 bases; nucleotides outside the gene matches: 10. Germline CDR1 LNHDA, CDR2 SQIVND (reference sequence). The CDR3 length is 17 residues. The CDR3 is CASSARGLAAFSYEQYF. CDR3 nucleotide sequence: TGTGCCAGTAGTGCGCGCGGACTAGCGGCCTTCTCCTACGAGCAGTACTTC.

The V call is TRBV2, the J call TRBJ2-7; possible D gene TRBD1, 5 bases. The V end lost 6 bases, the J end lost 1 base, and 13 bases lay between the germline ends. The length of the CDR3 is 14 residues. Germline values: CDR1 SNHLY, CDR2 FYNNEI. The CDR3 DNA sequence: TGTGCCAGCAGGGCTGAAGGGGTGTCCTACGAGCAGTACGTC. Protein: CASRAEGVSYEQYV.

The chain joins TRBV7-2 to TRBJ2-2, with D unresolved. V was pared by 5 bases and J by 4 bases, with 11 bases between. Germline CDR1 and CDR2: SGHTA and FQGNSA. The CDR3 spans 14 residues. The CDR3 sequence: CASSPPGSTGELFF. The DNA of the CDR3 is TGTGCCAGCAGCCCCCCGGGTAGCACCGGGGAGCTGTTTTTT.

V gene TRBV5-1 combines with J gene TRBJ1-5; unclear D gene. The CDR3 runs 18 residues. In germline, CDR1 is SGHRS, CDR2 YFSETQ. The V gene lost 0 bases and the J gene lost 3 bases, with 19 bases spanning the gap. CDR3 nucleotide sequence: TGCGCCAGCAGCTTGGCCTCGGCAGGCCCCTCTGTCAATCAGCCCCAGCATTTT. This translates into CASSLASAGPSVNQPQHF.

This clone was recorded only once. CDR3 coding DNA: TGTGCCAGCAGCCCACAGGCCAACTATGGCTACACCTTC. Protein: CASSPQANYGYTF. The V and J genes are TRBV27 and TRBJ1-2; a weak D match, TRBD1 (5 bases). From germline, CDR1 is MNHEY and CDR2 SMNVEV (reference sequence). V was trimmed by 6 bases and J by 2 bases, leaving 10 bases between them. CDR3 length: 13 amino acids.

The V and J genes are TRBV10-1 and TRBJ2-7, with D possibly matching TRBD2 (6 bases). CDR3 length: 13 amino acids. Between the trimmed V and J ends, which lost 2 bases and 3 bases, there was a span of 8 bases. Germline loops: CDR1 WNHNN, CDR2 SYGVQD (reference sequence). CDR3 coding DNA: TGCGCCAGCAGTGAGGCCGGGGGCTACGAGCAGTACGTC. It translates to CASSEAGGYEQYV.

This rearrangement joins TRBV5-4 to TRBJ2-1; 14 positions match TRBD2. The germline V gene has CDR1 SGHNT and CDR2 YYREEE (reference sequence). V trimming: 3 bases; J trimming: 9 bases; junction bases outside the gene matches: 14. This CDR3 is built from 18 residues. The CDR3 DNA reads TGTGCCAGCAGCTCAGCGACTAGCGGGGGGGCGGGATCGCTTGAGCAGTTCTTC. This sequence encodes CASSSATSGGAGSLEQFF.

The J gene is TRBJ2-1, the V gene TRBV6-2 or TRBV6-3; 12 bases line up with TRBD2. The germline V gene encodes CDR1 MNHEY and CDR2 SVGEGT. V was pared by 2 bases and J by 7 bases, with 6 bases of the junction left unmatched. This CDR3 is 16 amino acids long. The CDR3 spells CASSYRGLAGGNEQFF. The CDR3, as DNA: TGTGCCAGCAGTTACAGGGGACTAGCGGGCGGGAATGAGCAGTTCTTC.